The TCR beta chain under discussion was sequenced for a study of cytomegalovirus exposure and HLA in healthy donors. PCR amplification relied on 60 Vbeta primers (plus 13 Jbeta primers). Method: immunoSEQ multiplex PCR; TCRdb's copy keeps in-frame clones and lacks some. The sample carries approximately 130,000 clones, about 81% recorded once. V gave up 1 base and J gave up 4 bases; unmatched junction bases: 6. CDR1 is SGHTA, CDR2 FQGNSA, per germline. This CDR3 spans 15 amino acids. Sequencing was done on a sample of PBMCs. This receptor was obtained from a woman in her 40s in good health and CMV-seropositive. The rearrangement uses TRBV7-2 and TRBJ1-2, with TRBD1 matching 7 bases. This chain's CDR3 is CASSLGAGGLYGYTF. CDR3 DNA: TGTGCCAGCAGCTTAGGGGCAGGGGGTCTCTATGGCTACACCTTC. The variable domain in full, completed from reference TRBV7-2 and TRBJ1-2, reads GAGVSQSPSNKVTEKGKDVELRCDPISGHTALYWYRQSLGQGLEFLIYFQGNSAPDKSGLPSDRFSAERTGGSVSTLTIQRTQQEDSAVYLCASSLGAGGLYGYTFGSGTRLTVV.